This T cell receptor (beta chain) was identified during a study of T cell changes during pregnancy in multiple sclerosis (dated by TCRdb to 2018 to 2020). In the study overall: In women with multiple sclerosis, the researchers looked at how the T cell repertoire shifted as pregnancy progressed.

The method behind the library was the immunoSEQ multiplex PCR assay. Not all clones reach the TCRdb copy of this immuneACCESS table, which keeps in-frame sequences only. Checked studies attribute under half of the gap to unresolved V genes and leave the rest unexplained. This sample lists some 96,000 clones; around 92% were detected once. Of the sample, less than 2% falls within the top ten clones. As regards this clone: Its binding antigen is unknown. No quality values exist for individual bases; no much larger clone is one base distant.

At the junction V is shortened by 7 bases and J by 0 bases; bases outside the gene matches: 6. Looking up the germline V gene yields CDR1 SGHNT and CDR2 YENEEA. From its cysteine to its phenylalanine, the CDR3 spans 14 amino acids. Only the CDR3 region is kept as DNA, spanning 42 bases read in frame from base 1. Sequencing used peripheral blood, obtained after pregnancy. The chain is made from TRBV11-3 and TRBJ2-7; 7 bases in between match TRBD2. The source is a female donor with multiple sclerosis, enrolled in a pregnancy study. The CDR3 region has the sequence CASTPGGHSYEQYF. The DNA is as follows: TGTGCCAGCACCCCGGGAGGCCACTCCTACGAGCAGTACTTC.